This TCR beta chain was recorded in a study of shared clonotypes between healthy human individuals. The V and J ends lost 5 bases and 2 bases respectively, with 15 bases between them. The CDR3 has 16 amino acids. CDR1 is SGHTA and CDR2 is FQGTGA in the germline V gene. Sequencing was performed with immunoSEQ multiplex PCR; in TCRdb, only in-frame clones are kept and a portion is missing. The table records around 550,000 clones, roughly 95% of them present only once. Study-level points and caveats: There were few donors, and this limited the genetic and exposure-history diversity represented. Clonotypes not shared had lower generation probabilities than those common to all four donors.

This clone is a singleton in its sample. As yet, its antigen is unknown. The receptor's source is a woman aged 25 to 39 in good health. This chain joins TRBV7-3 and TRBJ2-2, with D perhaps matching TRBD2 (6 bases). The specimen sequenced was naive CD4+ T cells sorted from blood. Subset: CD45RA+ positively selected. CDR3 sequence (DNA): TGTGCCAGCAGCCCAACGAGTAGCGGAAACACCGGGGAGCTGTTTTTT. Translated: CASSPTSSGNTGELFF.